Listed below are T cell receptor beta chains from one sample, sequenced in a study of blood T cells in healthy people across ages. From the 5' RACE reads, TCRdb called clonotypes with MiXCR, one entry per CDR3 protein. The data show hundreds of thousands of distinct CDR3 sequences, more than 35% seen once. The sequencing input was blood. Source of these receptors: a man of 80 years or more in good health. Both conserved end residues are part of each CDR3. A D gene is named only where the DNA matches it firmly. Not all rows give a size; the values are once, few, many and, for expanded clones, a class.

clone size	D gene	CDR3 length	J gene	V gene	CDR3 DNA	CDR3 protein
-	TRBD2	14	TRBJ2-1	TRBV12-3/TRBV12-4	TGTGCCACCTCAGTCGGGACTAGAGCCGGTGAGCAGTTCTTC	CATSVGTRAGEQFF
-	-	15	TRBJ1-5	TRBV6-2/TRBV6-3	TGTGCCAGCAGTTACGCGGGGAATAGCAATCAGCCCCAGCATTTT	CASSYAGNSNQPQHF
-	TRBD1	16	TRBJ2-7	TRBV7-9	TGTGCCAGCAGCCGTCCCGGGACAGGGGGATCCTACGAGCAGTACTTC	CASSRPGTGGSYEQYF
-	-	12	TRBJ2-7	TRBV20-1	TGCAGTGCTACCGAGACAGCCTACGAGCAGTACTTC	CSATETAYEQYF
few	-	15	TRBJ2-5	TRBV20-1	TGCAGTGCTAGAGATCGGGACGGACAGACGGAGACCCAGTACTTC	CSARDRDGQTETQYF
few	-	13	TRBJ2-2	TRBV5-1	TGCGCCAGCAGCGAGGGAGGCACCGGGGAGCTGTTTTTT	CASSEGGTGELFF
-	-	15	TRBJ2-3	TRBV27	TGTGCCAGCAGACGAACGAGCCGGGACGCAGATACGCAGTATTTT	CASRRTSRDADTQYF
few	-	13	TRBJ1-4	TRBV12-3/TRBV12-4	TGTGCCAGCAGTTTCCGGGGGACTGAAAAACTGTTTTTT	CASSFRGTEKLFF
-	-	14	TRBJ2-7	TRBV9	TGTGCCAGCAGCCTACAGGCCTACTACAATGAGCAGTACTTC	CASSLQAYYNEQYF
-	-	14	TRBJ2-3	TRBV7-9	TGTGCCAGCAGCTTAGTCCGGACGACAGATACGCAGTATTTT	CASSLVRTTDTQYF